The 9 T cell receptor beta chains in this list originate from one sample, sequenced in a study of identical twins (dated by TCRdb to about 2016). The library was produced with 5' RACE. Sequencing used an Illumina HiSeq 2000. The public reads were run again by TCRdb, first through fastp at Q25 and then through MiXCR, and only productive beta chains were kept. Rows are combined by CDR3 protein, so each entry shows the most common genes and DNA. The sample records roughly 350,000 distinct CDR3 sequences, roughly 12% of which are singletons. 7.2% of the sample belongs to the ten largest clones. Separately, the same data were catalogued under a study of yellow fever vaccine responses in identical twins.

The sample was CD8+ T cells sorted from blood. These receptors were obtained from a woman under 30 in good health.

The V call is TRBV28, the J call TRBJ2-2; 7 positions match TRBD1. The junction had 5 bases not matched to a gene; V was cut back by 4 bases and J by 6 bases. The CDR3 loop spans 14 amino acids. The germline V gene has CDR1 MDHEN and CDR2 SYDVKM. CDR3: CASSYTGDAGELFF. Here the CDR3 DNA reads TGTGCCAGCAGTTATACAGGGGATGCCGGGGAGCTGTTTTTT.

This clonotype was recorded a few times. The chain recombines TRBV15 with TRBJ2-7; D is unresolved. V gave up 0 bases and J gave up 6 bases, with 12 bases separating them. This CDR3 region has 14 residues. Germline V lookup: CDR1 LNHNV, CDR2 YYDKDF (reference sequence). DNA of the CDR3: TGTGCCACCAGCAGAGACCGTGGGAACTTCGAGCAGTACGTC. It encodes CATSRDRGNFEQYV.

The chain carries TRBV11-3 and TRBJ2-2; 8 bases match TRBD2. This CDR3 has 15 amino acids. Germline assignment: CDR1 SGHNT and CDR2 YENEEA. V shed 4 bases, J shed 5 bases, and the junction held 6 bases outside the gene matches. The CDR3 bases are TGTGCCAGCAGCTCCCCCCGCGGGAGGACCGGGGAGCTGTTTTTT. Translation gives CASSSPRGRTGELFF.

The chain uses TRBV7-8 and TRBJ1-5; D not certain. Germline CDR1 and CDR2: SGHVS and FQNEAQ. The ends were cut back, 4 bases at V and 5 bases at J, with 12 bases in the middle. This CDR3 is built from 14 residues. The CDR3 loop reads CASSSEGWDQPQHF. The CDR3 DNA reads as TGTGCCAGCAGCTCGGAGGGTTGGGATCAGCCCCAGCATTTT.

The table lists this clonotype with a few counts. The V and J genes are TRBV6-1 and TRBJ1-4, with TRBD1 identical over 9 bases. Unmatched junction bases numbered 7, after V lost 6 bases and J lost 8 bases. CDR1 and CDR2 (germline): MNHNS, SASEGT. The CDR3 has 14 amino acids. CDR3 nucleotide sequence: TGTGCCAGCAGAACCGGGACAGGGTACGAAAAACTGTTTTTT. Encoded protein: CASRTGTGYEKLFF.

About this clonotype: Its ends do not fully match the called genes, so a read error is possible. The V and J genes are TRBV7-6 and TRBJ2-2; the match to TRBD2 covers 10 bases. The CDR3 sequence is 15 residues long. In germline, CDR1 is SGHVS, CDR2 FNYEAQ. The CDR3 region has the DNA TGTGCCAGCAGCCTAGCGGGAGCGGGCACCGGGGAGCTGTTTTTT. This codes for CASSLAGAGTGELFF.

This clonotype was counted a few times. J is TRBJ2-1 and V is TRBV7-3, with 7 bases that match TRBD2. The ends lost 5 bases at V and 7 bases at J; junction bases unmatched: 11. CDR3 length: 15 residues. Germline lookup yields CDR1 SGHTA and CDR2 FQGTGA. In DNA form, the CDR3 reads TGTGCCAGCAGCAAAGGACTAGGCATTCTTAATGAGCAGTTCTTC. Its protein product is CASSKGLGILNEQFF.

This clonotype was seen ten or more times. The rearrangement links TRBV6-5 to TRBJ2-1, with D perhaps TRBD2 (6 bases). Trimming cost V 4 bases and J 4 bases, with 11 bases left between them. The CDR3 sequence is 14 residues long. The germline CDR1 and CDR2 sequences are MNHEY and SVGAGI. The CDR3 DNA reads TGTGCCAGCAGTTCCGGTGGGGGGTACAATGAGCAGTTCTTC. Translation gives CASSSGGGYNEQFF.

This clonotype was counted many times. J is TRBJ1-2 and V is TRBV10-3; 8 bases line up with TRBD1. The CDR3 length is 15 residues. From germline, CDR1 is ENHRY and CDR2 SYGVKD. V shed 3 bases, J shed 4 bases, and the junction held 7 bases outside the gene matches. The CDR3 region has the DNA TGTGCCATCAGTGACCCCCCGGGGACAGGCTATGGCTACACCTTC. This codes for CAISDPPGTGYGYTF.